These 14 T cell receptor beta chains were all obtained from the same sample, sequenced in a study of OX40 agonist ivuxolimab in advanced cancers. Measured with immunoSEQ multiplex PCR; TCRdb has only the in-frame clones, and not every one. The sample has 55,000 to 70,000 clones; more than 65% are singletons. The input for sequencing was CD4+ or CD8+ T cells sorted from blood, taken in a trial of the OX40 agonist ivuxolimab. Receptor source: an adult with an advanced solid tumor such as melanoma, head and neck, liver or kidney cancer.

This clone was observed once. The rearrangement joins TRBV28 to TRBJ1-2, with D hard to call. Trimming cost V 6 bases and J 1 base, with 15 bases left between them. The germline V gene has CDR1 MDHEN and CDR2 SYDVKM. This CDR3 contains 15 residues. Here the CDR3 reads CASSLEGRDNYGYTF. The CDR3 DNA sequence: TGTGCCAGCAGCCTTGAAGGTCGGGATAACTATGGCTACACCTTC.

This chain connects TRBV29-1 to TRBJ1-3, with 9 positions matching TRBD1. This CDR3 contains 14 residues. V lost 7 bases, J lost 2 bases, and 6 bases stayed unmatched. Looked up from germline, CDR1 is SQVTM and CDR2 is ANQGSEA. The CDR3 protein is CSASTGGAGNTIYF. For the CDR3, the DNA is TGCAGCGCTTCGACAGGGGGAGCTGGAAACACCATATATTTT. Drawing the rest from reference TRBV29-1 and TRBJ1-3, the complete variable domain is SAVISQKPSRDICQRGTSLTIQCQVDSQVTMMFWYRQQPGQSLTLIATANQGSEATYESGFVIDKFPISRPNLTFSTLTVSNMSPEDSSIYLCSASTGGAGNTIYFGEGSWLTVV.

The rearrangement links TRBV11-2 to TRBJ1-2; the D gene is possibly TRBD1 (6 bases). Germline CDR1 reads SGHAT; CDR2 reads FQNNGV. The CDR3 runs to 11 residues. V lost 7 bases, J lost 8 bases, and 11 bases lay in between. The CDR3 DNA reads TGTGCCAGCACCCAGGGGAGCGGCTACACCTTC. It is translated as CASTQGSGYTF.

The chain links TRBV6-6 to TRBJ1-2, with TRBD1 matching 8 bases. The J segment lost 3 bases and the V segment lost 6 bases, leaving 9 bases of the junction unmatched. Germline loops: CDR1 MNHNY, CDR2 SVGAGI (reference sequence). CDR3 length: 15 residues. CDR3 residues: CASRITPGQDYGYTF. CDR3 nucleotides: TGTGCCAGCAGGATTACCCCGGGACAGGACTATGGCTACACCTTC.

This chain uses TRBV27 with TRBJ1-5, with TRBD1 as a possible D gene (5 bases). The CDR3 has 16 amino acids. Looked up from germline, CDR1 is MNHEY and CDR2 is SMNVEV (reference sequence). Trimming took 2 bases from V and 5 from J, leaving 16 bases between them. This chain's CDR3 is CASSLRWAGLDQPQHF. The CDR3 DNA reads as TGTGCCAGCAGTTTAAGGTGGGCAGGGTTGGATCAGCCCCAGCATTTT.

The CDR3 loop reads CASSLDQGASGNTIYF. The CDR3, as DNA: TGTGCCAGCAGCTTAGACCAGGGGGCTTCTGGAAACACCATATATTTT. The rearrangement uses TRBV7-2 and TRBJ1-3, with 8 bases that match TRBD1. The CDR3 sequence is 16 residues long. V was clipped by 1 base and J by 1 base; unmatched bases: 3. CDR1 and CDR2 from the germline V gene are SGHTA and FQGNSA.

This sequence joins TRBV5-4 and TRBJ2-1; 8 bases align to TRBD2. The ends lost 0 bases at V and 3 bases at J; junction bases unmatched: 8. This CDR3 is 17 amino acids long. Germline V CDR1 and CDR2: SGHNT, YYREEE (reference sequence). The CDR3 sequence: CASSLAGGAGVYNEQFF. As DNA, the CDR3 is TGTGCCAGCAGCTTGGCCGGGGGAGCGGGGGTCTACAATGAGCAGTTCTTC.

The rearrangement joins TRBV7-9 to TRBJ2-1, with 10 bases lining up with TRBD2. Trimming cost V 4 bases and J 0 bases; bases outside gene matches: 9. This CDR3 region has 18 residues. Germline CDR1 is SEHNR and CDR2 is FQNEAQ (reference sequence). CDR3: CASSSTVGTSVSYNEQFF. For the CDR3, the DNA is TGTGCCAGCAGCTCCACCGTGGGGACTAGCGTCTCCTACAATGAGCAGTTCTTC. The full variable domain, in which reference TRBV7-9 and TRBJ2-1 provide the parts outside the CDR3, is DTGVSQNPRHKITKRGQNVTFRCDPISEHNRLYWYRQTLGQGPEFLTYFQNEAQLEKSRLLSDRFSAERPKGSFSTLEIQRTEQGDSAMYLCASSSTVGTSVSYNEQFFGPGTRLTVL.

The chain carries TRBV19 and TRBJ1-2; perhaps TRBD1 as D (5 bases). This CDR3 contains 12 residues. V was clipped by 1 base and J by 8 bases, with 8 bases between them. Germline V gene sequence: CDR1 LNHDA, CDR2 SQIVND (reference sequence). For the CDR3, the DNA is TGTGCCAGTAGTATAGCCGGGGGAGGCTACACCTTC. Translated: CASSIAGGGYTF.

This clone appeared a few times. The chain is built from TRBV2 and TRBJ2-6, with unresolved D. This CDR3 has 17 residues. Looked up from germline, CDR1 is SNHLY and CDR2 is FYNNEI. V was shortened by 3 bases and J by 0 bases, with 12 bases between the two germline ends. The DNA for the CDR3 is TGTGCCAGCAGTGATCAGGCCTTACGCTCTGGGGCCAACGTCCTGACTTTC. Its translation: CASSDQALRSGANVLTF.

This chain connects TRBV6-5 to TRBJ1-1; D not certain. The V end lost 7 bases, the J end lost 10 bases, and 13 bases lay between the germline ends. Germline assignment: CDR1 MNHEY and CDR2 SVGAGI. This CDR3 contains 11 residues. CDR3 region: CASKDSRRAFF. The CDR3 DNA is TGTGCCAGCAAAGACTCTCGGAGAGCTTTCTTT.

This clone was detected once. The genes are TRBV10-3 and TRBJ2-5; 14 bases are shared with TRBD2. J gave up 4 bases and V 6 bases, and 4 bases lay outside the gene matches. The CDR3 covers 15 residues. CDR1 ENHRY and CDR2 SYGVKD come from the germline V gene. The CDR3 DNA follows: TGTGCCATCAGGACTAGCGGGGGGGCCTCAGAGACCCAGTACTTC. It encodes CAIRTSGGASETQYF.

V usage is TRBV27 and J usage is TRBJ2-3, with a possible D match to TRBD1 (6 bases). In germline, CDR1 is MNHEY, CDR2 SMNVEV (reference sequence). Trimming removed 4 bases at V and 2 bases at J, with 19 bases between. The length of the CDR3 is 17 residues. In DNA, the CDR3 is TGTGCCAGCAGTTCCGGGACAAGGTCCCGCCACACAGATACGCAGTATTTT. Translation gives CASSSGTRSRHTDTQYF.

V is TRBV28 and J is TRBJ1-2; 7 positions agree with TRBD1. With V trimmed by 6 bases and J by 3 bases, 10 bases remained unmatched. The germline CDR1 and CDR2 sequences are MDHEN and SYDVKM. The CDR3 contains 15 residues. CDR3 in amino acids: CASSPQDRTYYGYTF. CDR3 in DNA: TGTGCCAGCAGCCCCCAGGACAGGACGTACTATGGCTACACCTTC.